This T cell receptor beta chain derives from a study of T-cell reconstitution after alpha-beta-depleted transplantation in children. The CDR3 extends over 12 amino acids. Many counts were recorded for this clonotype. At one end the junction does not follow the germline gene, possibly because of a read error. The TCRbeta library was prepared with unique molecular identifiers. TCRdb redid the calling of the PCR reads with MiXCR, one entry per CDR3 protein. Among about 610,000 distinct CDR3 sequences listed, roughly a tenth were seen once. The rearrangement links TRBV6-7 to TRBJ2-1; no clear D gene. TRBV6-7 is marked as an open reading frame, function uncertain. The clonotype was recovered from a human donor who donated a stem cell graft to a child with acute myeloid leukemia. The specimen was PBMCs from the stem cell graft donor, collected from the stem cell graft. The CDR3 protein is CECHGSYNEQFF. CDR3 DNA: TGCGAATGCCATGGCTCCTACAATGAGCAGTTCTTC.